These 15 T cell receptor beta chains were all obtained from the same sample, sequenced in a study of cytomegalovirus exposure and HLA in healthy donors. 13 Jbeta primers and 60 Vbeta primers were used for the PCR. Some clones are missing from TCRdb's copy, which holds only in-frame ones; the method was immunoSEQ multiplex PCR. Here the sample spans about 120,000 clones, about 70% being singletons. The sample consisted of PBMCs. The receptors derive from a woman aged 40 to 50 in good health and CMV-seropositive.

The rearrangement uses TRBV4-1 and TRBJ2-3; 12 positions agree with TRBD1. Germline CDR1 and CDR2: MGHRA and YSYEKL. Unmatched junction bases numbered 5, after V lost 1 base and J lost 3 bases. CDR3 size: 17 residues. The CDR3 reads CASSQAPGQGATDTQYF. CDR3 bases: TGCGCCAGCAGCCAAGCCCCGGGACAGGGGGCAACAGATACGCAGTATTTT.

The chain combines TRBV30 with TRBJ2-7; possibly TRBD1 for D (6 bases). V lost 0 bases to trimming and J lost 6 bases, with 6 bases between them. The CDR3 length is 11 residues. The germline CDR1 and CDR2 sequences are GTSNPN and SVGIG (reference sequence). The CDR3 sequence: CAWSVQGEQYF. Here the CDR3 DNA reads TGTGCCTGGAGTGTACAGGGCGAGCAGTACTTC.

This clone has a single count. The rearrangement uses TRBV2 and TRBJ1-2, with TRBD1 identical over 8 bases. This CDR3 contains 14 residues. The V gene's germline CDR1 is SNHLY and CDR2 FYNNEI. V dropped 6 bases and J dropped 4; count of bases not matched to a gene: 7. CDR3 in amino acids: CASSSDRASYGYTF. The CDR3 DNA reads TGTGCCAGCAGCTCGGACAGGGCGAGCTATGGCTACACCTTC.

The chain couples TRBV2 to TRBJ1-1; tentatively, D is TRBD1 (6 bases). The germline CDR1 and CDR2 sequences are SNHLY and FYNNEI. V was pared by 6 bases and J by 3 bases, with 14 bases between. CDR3 length: 14 amino acids. The CDR3 reads CASRGAGGYTEAFF. CDR3 nucleotide sequence: TGTGCCAGCAGGGGGGCGGGAGGGTACACTGAAGCTTTCTTT.

The gene calls are TRBV12-5 and TRBJ2-1; possibly TRBD1 for D (5 bases). The length of the CDR3 is 14 residues. Germline CDR1 and CDR2: LGHNT and FRNRAP. Trimming left V 7 bases short and J 4 bases short, with 14 bases between. CDR3 protein: CASVPAQGYNEQFF. DNA of the CDR3: TGTGCTAGTGTTCCTGCTCAGGGATACAATGAGCAGTTCTTC.

The chain employs TRBV5-4 and TRBJ1-6; 7 nucleotides match TRBD1. The CDR3 contains 15 residues. Germline-derived CDR1 and CDR2 are SGHNT and YYREEE (reference sequence). The V segment lost 0 bases and the J segment 10 bases; nucleotides outside the gene matches: 7. The CDR3 loop reads CASSLGPGGESPLHF. In nucleotides, the CDR3 is TGTGCCAGCAGCTTGGGGCCAGGGGGTGAATCACCCCTCCACTTT.

The chain joins TRBV9 to TRBJ2-1; TRBD2 aligns across 10 bases. The germline V gene has CDR1 SGDLS and CDR2 YYNGEE. This CDR3 is built from 12 residues. CDR3 amino acids: CEASGGANEQFF. The CDR3, as DNA: TGTGAGGCAAGCGGGGGGGCGAATGAGCAGTTCTTC.

CDR3 loop: CASSPGGRNTEAFF. In nucleotides, the CDR3 is TGCGCCAGCAGCCCCGGAGGCCGGAACACTGAAGCTTTCTTT. This chain joins TRBV5-1 and TRBJ1-1; no reliable D call. Deletions cut 4 bases from V and 1 base from J, with 11 bases between. From germline, CDR1 is SGHRS and CDR2 YFSETQ. The CDR3 runs 14 residues.

The chain recombines TRBV5-1 with TRBJ1-1; D is uncertain. Germline CDR1 reads SGHRS; CDR2 reads YFSETQ. The CDR3 extends over 15 amino acids. The germline V and J ends were trimmed by 1 base and 0 bases, with 10 bases remaining between them. CDR3 residues: CASSLITDMNTEAFF. CDR3 nucleotides: TGCGCCAGCAGCTTGATAACAGACATGAACACTGAAGCTTTCTTT.

J is TRBJ1-1 and V is TRBV29-1; 8 bases match TRBD1. Germline V gene data show CDR1 as SQVTM and CDR2 as ANQGSEA. J lost 5 bases, V lost 7 bases, and 6 bases had no gene match. This CDR3 contains 12 residues. The DNA for the CDR3 is TGCAGCGCCGCACAGGGGGGAACTGAAGCTTTCTTT. Its translation is CSAAQGGTEAFF. Using reference TRBV29-1 and TRBJ1-1 for the parts outside the CDR3, the full variable domain is SAVISQKPSRDICQRGTSLTIQCQVDSQVTMMFWYRQQPGQSLTLIATANQGSEATYESGFVIDKFPISRPNLTFSTLTVSNMSPEDSSIYLCSAAQGGTEAFFGQGTRLTVV.

The V and J genes are TRBV2 and TRBJ1-1; D is uncertain. Trimming left V 8 bases short and J 4 bases short, with 29 bases between. The CDR3 runs 18 residues. CDR1 is SNHLY, CDR2 FYNNEI, per germline. The CDR3 reads CASGARSHGTAPGTEAFF. CDR3 bases: TGTGCCAGCGGCGCTCGGAGTCACGGTACTGCGCCGGGCACTGAAGCTTTCTTT.

The chain combines TRBV30 with TRBJ1-2; 9 bases are shared with TRBD1. The ends lost 4 bases at V and 4 bases at J; junction bases unmatched: 19. The V gene's germline CDR1 is GTSNPN and CDR2 SVGIG (reference sequence). CDR3 length: 18 amino acids. CDR3 amino acids: CAWTRRGTGLQFIYGYTF. CDR3 nucleotide sequence: TGTGCCTGGACGCGGCGGGGGACAGGGCTACAGTTTATCTATGGCTACACCTTC.

This clone was detected only once. The same CDR3 is also encoded by other DNA sequences in this sample. V is TRBV9 and J is TRBJ1-3; 9 nucleotides align to TRBD1. CDR3 size: 16 residues. Trimming at V came to 0 bases and at J to 2 bases, leaving 3 bases not matched to a gene. CDR1 and CDR2 from the germline V gene are SGDLS and YYNGEE. In nucleotides, the CDR3 is TGTGCCAGCAGCGTAGGGACAGGGGAAGCTGGAAACACCATATATTTT. Translated: CASSVGTGEAGNTIYF.

The chain combines TRBV5-4 with TRBJ2-6; TRBD1 aligns across 8 bases. The CDR3 has 17 amino acids. V shed 0 bases, J shed 0 bases, and the junction held 2 bases outside the gene matches. CDR1 and CDR2 (germline): SGHNT, YYREEE (reference sequence). CDR3 sequence reads: CASSLGDRTSGANVLTF. In nucleotides, the CDR3 is TGTGCCAGCAGCTTGGGGGACAGGACCTCTGGGGCCAACGTCCTGACTTTC. Using reference TRBV5-4 and TRBJ2-6 for the parts outside the CDR3, the full variable domain is ETGVTQSPTHLIKTRGQQVTLRCSSQSGHNTVSWYQQALGQGPQFIFQYYREEENGRGNFPPRFSGLQFPNYSSELNVNALELDDSALYLCASSLGDRTSGANVLTFGAGSRLTVL.

This chain links TRBV5-1 with TRBJ2-3; 7 nucleotides match TRBD1. This CDR3 region has 15 residues. Losses at the gene ends were 0 bases for V and 3 bases for J; bases not matched to a gene: 4. The germline V gene has CDR1 SGHRS and CDR2 YFSETQ. DNA of the CDR3: TGCGCCAGCAGCTTGGGTGGCAGGGGGACAGATACGCAGTATTTT. This sequence encodes CASSLGGRGTDTQYF.